This T cell receptor beta chain was retrieved from a study of PD-1 blockade in classical Hodgkin lymphoma. The CDR3 is made up of 16 amino acids. The germline V and J ends were trimmed by 2 bases and 6 bases, with 16 bases remaining between them. The germline V gene has CDR1 MDHEN and CDR2 SYDVKM. Noted time point: cycle 4 day 1 (C4D1), after 6 weeks of nivolumab. Every patient relapsed after autologous stem cell transplantation, and brentuximab vedotin exposure varied. Assay used: immunoSEQ multiplex PCR; TCRdb lists only in-frame clones, some missing. The repertoire holds about 41,000 clones, 65% to 70% seen once, with under 3% in the top ten.

This chain links TRBV28 with TRBJ2-2; either TRBD1 or TRBD2 may supply D (6 bases each). This material consisted of peripheral blood mononuclear cells (PBMCs), taken before the fourth cycle of nivolumab. This TCR came from a human donor with classical Hodgkin lymphoma. The CDR3 is CASSLGGGIRAGELFF. The CDR3 DNA is TGTGCCAGCAGTTTAGGAGGGGGTATCCGGGCCGGGGAGCTGTTTTTT.